This TCR beta chain was observed in a study of blood T cell repertoires in COVID-19. Across the whole study: COVID-19 samples collected from the United States, Italy and Spain covered acute and convalescent phases. T cells, B-cell-depleted T cells, or PBMCs provided the cDNA or gDNA that served as material.

Source study methods: Amplifying reference gene primers gave estimates of nucleated cell counts. The method was immunoSEQ multiplex PCR; TCRdb's version includes in-frame clones alone and lacks a portion of them. V and J calls and clone size follow that table, whereas D and trimming were derived from the DNA. The top ten clones hold 19% of a sample with approximately 120,000 clones, more than 85% of them seen once. The V and J ends lost 9 bases and 3 bases, in that order; junction bases with no gene match: 6. This CDR3 is built from 13 residues. CDR1 is LNHDA, CDR2 SQIVND, per germline (reference sequence).

The clonotype originates from a human donor with acute or convalescent COVID-19. The donor label of this sample is uncertain. Sequencing was performed on peripheral blood. The V call is TRBV19, the J call TRBJ1-1; TRBD1 aligns across 8 bases. The CDR3 region is CASSGGAHTEAFF. CDR3 coding DNA: TGTGCCAGCTCAGGGGGCGCGCACACTGAAGCTTTCTTT.